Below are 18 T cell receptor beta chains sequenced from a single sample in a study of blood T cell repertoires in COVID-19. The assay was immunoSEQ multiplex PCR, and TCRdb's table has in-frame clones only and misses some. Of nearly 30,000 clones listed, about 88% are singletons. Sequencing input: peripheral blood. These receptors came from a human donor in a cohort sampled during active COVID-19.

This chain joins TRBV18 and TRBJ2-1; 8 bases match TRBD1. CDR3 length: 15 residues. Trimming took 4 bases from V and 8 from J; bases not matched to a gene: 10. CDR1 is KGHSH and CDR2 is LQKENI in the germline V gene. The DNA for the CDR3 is TGTGCCAGCTCACAGCAGGGGGCTGATCTCTATGAGCAGTTCTTC. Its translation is CASSQQGADLYEQFF. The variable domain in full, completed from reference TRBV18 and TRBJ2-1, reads NAGVMQNPRHLVRRRGQEARLRCSPMKGHSHVYWYRQLPEEGLKFMVYLQKENIIDESGMPKERFSAEFPKEGPSILRIQQVVRGDSAAYFCASSQQGADLYEQFFGPGTRLTVL.

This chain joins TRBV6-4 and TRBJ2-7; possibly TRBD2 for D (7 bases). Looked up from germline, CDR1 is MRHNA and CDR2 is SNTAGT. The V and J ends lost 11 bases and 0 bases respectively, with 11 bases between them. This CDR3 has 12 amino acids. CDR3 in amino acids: CAPRGASYEQYF. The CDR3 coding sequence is TGTGCCCCACGGGGGGCCTCCTACGAGCAGTACTTC.

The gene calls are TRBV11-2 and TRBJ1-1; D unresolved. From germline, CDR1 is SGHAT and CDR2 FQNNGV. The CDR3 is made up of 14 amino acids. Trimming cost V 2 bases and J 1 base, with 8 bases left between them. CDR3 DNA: TGTGCCAGCAGCTTATCCCGGGGGAACACTGAAGCTTTCTTT. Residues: CASSLSRGNTEAFF.

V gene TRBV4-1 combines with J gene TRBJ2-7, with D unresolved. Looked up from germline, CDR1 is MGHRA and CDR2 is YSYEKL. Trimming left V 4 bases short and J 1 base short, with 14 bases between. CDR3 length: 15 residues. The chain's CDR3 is CASSPQQAASYEQYF. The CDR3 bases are TGCGCCAGCAGCCCCCAGCAGGCAGCATCCTACGAGCAGTACTTC.

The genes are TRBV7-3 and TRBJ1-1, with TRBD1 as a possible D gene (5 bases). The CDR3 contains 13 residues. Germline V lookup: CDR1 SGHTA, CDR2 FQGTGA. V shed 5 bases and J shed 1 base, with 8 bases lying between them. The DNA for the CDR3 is TGTGCCAGCAGCACAACAGGGAACACTGAAGCTTTCTTT. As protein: CASSTTGNTEAFF.

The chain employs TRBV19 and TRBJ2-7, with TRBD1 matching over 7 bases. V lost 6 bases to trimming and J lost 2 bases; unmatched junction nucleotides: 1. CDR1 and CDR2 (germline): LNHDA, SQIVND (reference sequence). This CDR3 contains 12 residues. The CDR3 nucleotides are TGTGCCAGTAGGGGGACAGCCTACGAGCAGTACTTC. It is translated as CASRGTAYEQYF.

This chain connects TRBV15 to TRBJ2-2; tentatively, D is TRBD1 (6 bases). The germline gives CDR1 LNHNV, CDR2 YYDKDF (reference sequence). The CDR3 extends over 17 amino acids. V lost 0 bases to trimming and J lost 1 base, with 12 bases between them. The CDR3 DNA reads TGTGCCACCAGCAGAGACCCCGAGGACAGGAACACCGGGGAGCTGTTTTTT. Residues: CATSRDPEDRNTGELFF.

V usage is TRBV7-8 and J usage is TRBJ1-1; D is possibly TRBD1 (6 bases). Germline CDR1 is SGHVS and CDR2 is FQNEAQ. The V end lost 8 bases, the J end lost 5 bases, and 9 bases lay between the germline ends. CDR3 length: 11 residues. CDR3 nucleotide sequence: TGTGCCAGCGGGGGGGCGACTGAAGCTTTCTTT. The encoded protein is CASGGATEAFF.

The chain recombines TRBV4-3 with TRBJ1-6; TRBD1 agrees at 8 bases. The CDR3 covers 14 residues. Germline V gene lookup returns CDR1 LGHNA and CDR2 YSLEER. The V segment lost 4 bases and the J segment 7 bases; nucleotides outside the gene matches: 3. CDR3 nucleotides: TGCGCCAGCAGCCCTTCAGGGGGCAATTCACCCCTCCACTTT. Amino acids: CASSPSGGNSPLHF.

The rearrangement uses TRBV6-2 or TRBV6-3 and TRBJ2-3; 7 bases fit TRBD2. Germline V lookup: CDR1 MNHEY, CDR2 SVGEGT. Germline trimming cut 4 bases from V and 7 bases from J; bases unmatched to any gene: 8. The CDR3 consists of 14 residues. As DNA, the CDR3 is TGTGCCAGCAGTTCTATCGGGGGGTTCAATACGCAGTATTTT. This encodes CASSSIGGFNTQYF.

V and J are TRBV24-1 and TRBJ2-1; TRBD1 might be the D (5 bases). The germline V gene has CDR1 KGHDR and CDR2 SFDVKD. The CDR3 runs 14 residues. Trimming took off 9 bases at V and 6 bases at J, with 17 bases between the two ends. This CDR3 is CATQGEGALNEQFF. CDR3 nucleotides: TGTGCCACCCAAGGGGAAGGGGCCCTCAATGAGCAGTTCTTC.

CDR3 DNA: TGTGCCAGCAGCGCCCCGACAGGGCCTAATTCACCCCTCCACTTT. It yields the protein CASSAPTGPNSPLHF. J is TRBJ1-6 and V is TRBV9; TRBD1 agrees at 7 bases. The length of the CDR3 is 15 residues. The germline V gene has CDR1 SGDLS and CDR2 YYNGEE. The trim removed 3 bases at V and 6 bases at J, leaving 6 bases unmatched.

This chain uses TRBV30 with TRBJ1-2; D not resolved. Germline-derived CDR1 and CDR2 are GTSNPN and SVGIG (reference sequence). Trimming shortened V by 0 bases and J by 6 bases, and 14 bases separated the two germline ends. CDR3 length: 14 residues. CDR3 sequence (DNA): TGTGCCTGGAGTGTACCGCCGGGTGTTGATGGCTACACCTTC. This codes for CAWSVPPGVDGYTF.

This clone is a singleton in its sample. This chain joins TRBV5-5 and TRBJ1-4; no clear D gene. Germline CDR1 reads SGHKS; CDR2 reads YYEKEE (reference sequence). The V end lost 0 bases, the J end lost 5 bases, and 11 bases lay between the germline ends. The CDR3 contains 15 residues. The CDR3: CASSLAPGENEKLFF. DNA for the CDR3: TGTGCCAGCAGCTTGGCCCCTGGGGAGAATGAAAAACTGTTTTTT.

The CDR3 spells CASSPRTGAGYEQYF. CDR3 coding DNA: TGTGCCAGCAGCCCAAGGACAGGGGCGGGCTACGAGCAGTACTTC. The chain is built from TRBV9 and TRBJ2-7, with 9 bases lining up with TRBD1. Germline V gene lookup returns CDR1 SGDLS and CDR2 YYNGEE. The CDR3 has 15 residues. The V and J ends lost 4 bases and 3 bases, in that order; junction bases with no gene match: 8.

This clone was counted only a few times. DNA for the CDR3: TGTGCCAGCTCACCGGGGGACCAAGGGGGATTTGCGTCCCAGCATTTT. Its protein is CASSPGDQGGFASQHF. The chain employs TRBV18 and TRBJ1-5; a possible D gene is TRBD1 (6 bases). V shed 3 bases and J shed 11 bases, with 23 bases lying between them. Germline loops: CDR1 KGHSH, CDR2 LQKENI. This CDR3 region has 16 residues.

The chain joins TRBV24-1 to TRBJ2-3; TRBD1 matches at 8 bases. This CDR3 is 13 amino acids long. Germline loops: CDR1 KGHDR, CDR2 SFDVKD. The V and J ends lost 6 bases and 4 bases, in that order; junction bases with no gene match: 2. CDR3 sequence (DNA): TGTGCCACCAGTCGACAGGGGTCAGATACGCAGTATTTT. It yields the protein CATSRQGSDTQYF.

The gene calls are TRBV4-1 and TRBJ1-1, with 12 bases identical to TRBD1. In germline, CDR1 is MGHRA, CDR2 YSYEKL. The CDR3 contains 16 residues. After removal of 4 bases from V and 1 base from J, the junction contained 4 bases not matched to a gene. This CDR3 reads CASSPGQGARNTEAFF. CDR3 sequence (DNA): TGCGCCAGCAGCCCGGGACAGGGGGCGCGGAACACTGAAGCTTTCTTT.